This record concerns one T cell receptor beta chain sequence. Its antigen is not identified. The CDR3 length is 16 residues. V dropped 5 bases and J dropped 8; count of bases not matched to a gene: 8. CDR1 is SGHAT and CDR2 is FQNNGV in the germline V gene. This entry comes from a study of cytomegalovirus exposure and HLA in healthy donors. This PCR relied on a set of 60 Vbeta primers and 13 Jbeta primers. Method: immunoSEQ multiplex PCR; TCRdb's copy keeps in-frame clones and lacks some. Of approximately 160,000 clones listed, about 77% are singletons. Study results and caveats: Among the CMV-associated chains, a few were confirmed in vitro as specific for CMV antigens. The study flagged approximately 180 TCR beta chains as cytomegalovirus-associated.

V gene TRBV11-2 combines with J gene TRBJ2-1; 14 bases agree with TRBD2. This sequence was found in a male donor in good health and CMV-seropositive. The sequenced sample was PBMCs. The CDR3 loop is CASSPRLAGGKDEQFF. The CDR3 nucleotides are TGTGCCAGCAGCCCCCGACTAGCGGGGGGGAAAGATGAGCAGTTCTTC.